One sample yielded the 13 T cell receptor beta chains listed below, sequenced in a study of identical twins. MiXCR was run by TCRdb on the 5' RACE reads, yielding one entry per CDR3 protein. The data show 400,000 to 550,000 distinct CDR3 sequences, around 20% seen once. The same specimen was also included in a second study, on T cells expressing NK-cell markers.

The specimen sequenced was CD4+ T cells sorted from blood. These receptors were collected from a woman younger than 35 in good health.

This rearrangement joins TRBV19 to TRBJ1-5; TRBD1 might be the D (6 bases). V was cut by 3 bases and J by 4 bases, with 10 bases left in between. Germline V gene data show CDR1 as LNHDA and CDR2 as SQIVND (reference sequence). The CDR3 consists of 14 residues. The CDR3 coding sequence is TGTGCCAGTAGTATCCGGGACACTAATCAGCCCCAGCATTTT. Its protein is CASSIRDTNQPQHF.

This clonotype was recorded a few times. The chain joins TRBV10-3 to TRBJ1-5, with D possibly matching TRBD1 (5 bases). In germline, CDR1 is ENHRY, CDR2 SYGVKD. Trimming took off 5 bases at V and 3 bases at J, with 11 bases between the two ends. The CDR3 loop spans 14 amino acids. As DNA, the CDR3 is TGTGCCATCAGTCCGGGACGGGTCAATCAGCCCCAGCATTTT. Amino acids: CAISPGRVNQPQHF.

V is TRBV20-1 and J is TRBJ2-1; 7 bases align to TRBD2. This CDR3 region has 16 residues. Trimming cost V 6 bases and J 6 bases; bases outside gene matches: 17. Per the germline V gene, CDR1 is DFQATT and CDR2 is SNEGSKA (reference sequence). CDR3 in amino acids: CSAIYLPSGAFNEQFF. In DNA form, the CDR3 reads TGCAGTGCCATATACCTCCCCAGCGGGGCATTCAATGAGCAGTTCTTC.

This clonotype was seen at least ten times. V is TRBV6-2 or TRBV6-3 and J is TRBJ2-7; a weak D match, TRBD2 (6 bases). Trimming stripped 7 bases from V and 4 bases from J, with 11 bases between. Per the germline V gene, CDR1 is MNHEY and CDR2 is SVGEGT. The CDR3 covers 12 residues. In DNA form, the CDR3 reads TGTGCCAGCACCGACGGGGGTTACGAGCAGTACTTC. This sequence encodes CASTDGGYEQYF.

This clonotype was observed a handful of times. The chain uses TRBV12-3 or TRBV12-4 and TRBJ1-1; D might be TRBD1 (5 bases). This CDR3 is 14 amino acids long. V lost 5 bases and J 4 bases, leaving 14 bases between the germline ends. This CDR3 reads CASSPTRGGTEAFF. The CDR3 DNA is TGTGCCAGCAGTCCCACTCGGGGGGGCACTGAAGCTTTCTTT.

The rearrangement links TRBV28 to TRBJ1-5, with D unresolved. The germline V gene has CDR1 MDHEN and CDR2 SYDVKM. The CDR3 covers 14 residues. Trimming removed 4 bases at V and 3 bases at J, with 10 bases between. This CDR3 is CASSSRRDNQPQHF. The DNA for the CDR3 is TGTGCCAGCAGTTCTCGGAGGGACAATCAGCCCCAGCATTTT.

This chain connects TRBV6-1 to TRBJ1-3; D is unresolved. The germline V gene has CDR1 MNHNS and CDR2 SASEGT. Trimming pared 4 bases from V and 0 bases from J, leaving 10 bases between. The CDR3 runs 15 residues. CDR3 coding DNA: TGTGCCAGCAGTGCGGGCTCCGGCTCTGGAAACACCATATATTTT. Its protein is CASSAGSGSGNTIYF.

This clonotype appeared a few times. The chain joins TRBV10-3 to TRBJ2-1; D remains ambiguous. V gave up 11 bases and J gave up 6 bases, with 14 bases separating them. Germline loops: CDR1 ENHRY, CDR2 SYGVKD. There are 12 residues in the CDR3. CDR3 region: CASGGTGNEQFF. As DNA, the CDR3 is TGTGCCTCAGGCGGAACCGGCAATGAGCAGTTCTTC.

This chain joins TRBV7-6 and TRBJ2-1, with 7 bases matching TRBD2. The germline V gene encodes CDR1 SGHVS and CDR2 FNYEAQ. CDR3 length: 15 residues. The V gene end was trimmed by 5 bases and the J gene end by 3 bases; junction bases not matched to a gene: 7. The CDR3 DNA reads as TGTGCCAGCAGCCTCAAAGCGGGGTACTACAATGAGCAGTTCTTC. As protein: CASSLKAGYYNEQFF.

The genes are TRBV10-3 and TRBJ2-1; unclear D gene. CDR3 size: 14 residues. The V gene lost 0 bases and the J gene lost 3 bases, with 6 bases spanning the gap. CDR1 and CDR2 from the germline V gene are ENHRY and SYGVKD. The CDR3 loop is CAISESGNYNEQFF. In DNA form, the CDR3 reads TGTGCCATCAGTGAGTCTGGTAACTACAATGAGCAGTTCTTC.

V and J are TRBV20-1 and TRBJ2-7; 9 bases agree with TRBD1. The CDR3 contains 16 residues. CDR1 DFQATT and CDR2 SNEGSKA come from the germline V gene (reference sequence). V was pared by 6 bases and J by 4 bases, with 16 bases of the junction left unmatched. CDR3 sequence (DNA): TGCAGTGCCAGGGGACAGGGTGGCGGGAGCTCATACGAGCAGTACTTC. Residues: CSARGQGGGSSYEQYF.

V and J are TRBV3-1 and TRBJ2-5; D might be TRBD1 or TRBD2, each matching 5 bases. Looked up from germline, CDR1 is LGHDT and CDR2 is YNNKEL (reference sequence). V lost 5 bases, J lost 4 bases, and 17 bases lay in between. The CDR3 covers 15 residues. The chain's CDR3 is CASSEGGGGGETQYF. The CDR3 nucleotides read TGTGCCAGCAGCGAAGGAGGAGGTGGGGGAGAGACCCAGTACTTC.

The rearrangement joins TRBV6-1 to TRBJ1-4; TRBD1 aligns across 9 bases. The junction had 10 bases not matched to a gene; V was cut back by 6 bases and J by 5 bases. Germline V gene sequence: CDR1 MNHNS, CDR2 SASEGT. CDR3 length: 16 residues. Written as DNA, the CDR3 is TGTGCCAGCAGACCATTTCCGGGACAGGGCAATGAAAAACTGTTTTTT. Protein product: CASRPFPGQGNEKLFF.